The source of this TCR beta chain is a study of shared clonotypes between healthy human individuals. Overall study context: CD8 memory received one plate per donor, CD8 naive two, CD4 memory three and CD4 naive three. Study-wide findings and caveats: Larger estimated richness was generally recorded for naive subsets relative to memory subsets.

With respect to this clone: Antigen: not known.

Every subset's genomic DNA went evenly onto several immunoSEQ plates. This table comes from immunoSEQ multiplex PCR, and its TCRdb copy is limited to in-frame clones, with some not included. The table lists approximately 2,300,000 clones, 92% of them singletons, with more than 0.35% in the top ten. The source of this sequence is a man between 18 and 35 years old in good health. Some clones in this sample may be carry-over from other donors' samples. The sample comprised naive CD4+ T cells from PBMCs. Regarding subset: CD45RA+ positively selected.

Written as DNA, the CDR3 is TGTGCCACTTCACAGGACGCTAACTATGGCTACACCTTC. It yields the protein CATSQDANYGYTF. The V and J genes are TRBV2 and TRBJ1-2; perhaps TRBD1 as D (5 bases). Germline V gene lookup returns CDR1 SNHLY and CDR2 FYNNEI. The length of the CDR3 is 13 residues. V was cut by 10 bases and J by 0 bases, with 12 bases left in between. Complete variable domain (other parts from reference TRBV2 and TRBJ1-2): EPEVTQTPSHQVTQMGQEVILRCVPISNHLYFYWYRQILGQKVEFLVSFYNNEISEKSEIFDDQFSVERPDGSNFTLKIRSTKLEDSAMYFCATSQDANYGYTFGSGTRLTVV.